Listed below are T cell receptor beta chains from one sample, sequenced in a study of blood T cell repertoires in COVID-19. Clones were read by immunoSEQ multiplex PCR, and TCRdb kept only the in-frame ones, dropping some. The sample includes some 310,000 clones, roughly 84% of them seen just once. The sample consisted of peripheral blood. Every receptor here comes from a middle-aged man with active or convalescent COVID-19. Both conserved end residues are trimmed from each CDR3. Size values are once, few and many counts, or a class for expanded clones, and some rows have none.

NA,TRBV19,TRBJ2-3,ASLPPGGAVDTQY
NA,TRBV2,TRBJ2-2,ASGLAALTGELF
NA,TRBV18,TRBJ2-1,ASLQGAYNEQF
NA,TRBV7-2,TRBJ1-4,ASSFGQLDEKLF
NA,TRBV11-2,TRBJ2-5,ASSPGNRERETQY
NA,TRBV6-5,TRBJ2-1,ASSSTSGQLYNEQF
NA,TRBV15,TRBJ1-6,ATSSNSYNSPLH
NA,TRBV11-3,TRBJ2-7,ASSQCEQY
NA,TRBV19,TRBJ1-2,ASTPEGRDYGYT
NA,TRBV28,TRBJ1-2,ASSLGATLGQGVAGYT
NA,TRBV7-2,TRBJ1-2,ASSSGQGNGYT
NA,TRBV5-1,TRBJ1-4,ASSVGQSNEKLF
NA,TRBV2,TRBJ2-5,ASRSDQETQY
NA,TRBV5-1,TRBJ1-1,ASSIQGAANTEAF
NA,TRBV28,TRBJ1-2,ASSLYGVHGYT
NA,TRBV19,TRBJ2-2,ASRTTSTGELF
NA,TRBV11-2,TRBJ1-2,ASSLSEGTYGYT
NA,TRBV28,TRBJ2-2,ASSLGGRAGTGELF
NA,TRBV4-3,TRBJ1-6,ASSQGGQGWNSPLH
NA,TRBV15,TRBJ2-3,ATSRRQGAGTDTQY
NA,TRBV12-3/TRBV12-4,TRBJ1-3,ASSETHTIY
few,TRBV10-3,TRBJ2-7,AISTSGRAGEQY
NA,TRBV19,TRBJ1-2,ASSTPKWTGSGYT
NA,TRBV25-1,TRBJ2-7,ASSVSSYEQY
NA,TRBV20-1,TRBJ1-2,SASGGGGDYYGYT
NA,TRBV3-1/TRBV3-2,TRBJ2-4,ASSKAGAKNIQY
NA,TRBV24-1,TRBJ2-1,ATSETGPYNEQF
NA,TRBV28,TRBJ2-3,ASDSGGTDTQY
NA,TRBV6-4,TRBJ2-2,ASSGLAGDTGELF
NA,TRBV5-1,TRBJ1-2,ASSLLANYGYT
NA,TRBV4-2,TRBJ1-5,ASSQEEQGANQPQH
NA,TRBV11-2,TRBJ2-5,ASSLMVGAQETQY
NA,TRBV5-1,TRBJ2-5,ASSDLAGGFQETQY
NA,TRBV7-9,TRBJ2-1,ASSRTGGGTYNEQF
few,TRBV28,TRBJ1-1,ASSLSTGFNTEAF
NA,TRBV6-5,TRBJ2-3,ASSYSRGGTDTQY
NA,TRBV7-9,TRBJ2-7,ASSSSGYEQY
NA,TRBV7-3,TRBJ2-5,ASSLIVQETQY
NA,TRBV11-2,TRBJ2-7,ASTVGQGAPYEQY
NA,TRBV9,TRBJ2-3,ASSVGTSSNTDTQY
NA,TRBV5-6,TRBJ1-2,ASSLLTGLYGYT
few,TRBV10-3,TRBJ1-1,AITPSGTGHAF
NA,TRBV5-1,TRBJ1-6,ASSLNTDSPLH
NA,TRBV25-1,TRBJ1-4,ASSDLGRKLF
NA,TRBV18,TRBJ1-2,ASSPGQGSYGYT
once,TRBV7-2,TRBJ2-1,ASSLSGRPSYNEQF
NA,TRBV30,TRBJ2-7,AWSVMQGHEQY
NA,TRBV5-6,TRBJ2-7,ASSRGQGVTYEQY
NA,TRBV10-3,TRBJ2-1,AISGTASPTPVRNEQF
NA,TRBV6-5,TRBJ1-5,ASSDRVTNQPQH
NA,TRBV5-1,TRBJ2-3,ASSPNGQGTDTQY
NA,TRBV29-1,TRBJ1-1,SVGAALGDTEAF
NA,TRBV21-1,TRBJ2-7,ASSIRGYGDRSYEQY
NA,TRBV5-1,TRBJ2-7,ASSLEGQTYEQY
NA,TRBV11-1,TRBJ1-1,ASSPGQRVEAF